This T cell receptor (beta chain) was captured in a study of siplizumab effects on memory and regulatory T cells. Study-wide points: Siplizumab, the agent tested, significantly reduced alloreactive sequences traceable to unstimulated CD4+ memory cells. Memory T cells appeared less diverse than naive cells, which seemed to contribute substantially to alloresponse. Researchers did not confirm the suppressive function of proliferating Tregs from siplizumab cultures.

A single count supports this clone. No antigen is known for it. The V gene's germline CDR1 is MGHRA and CDR2 YSYEKL. This CDR3 has 14 residues. Trimming removed 2 bases from V and 6 bases from J, with 11 bases in between. The data were produced by immunoSEQ multiplex PCR, yet TCRdb's version contains in-frame clones alone and is incomplete. Among 70,000 to 95,000 clones listed, 80% to 95% were seen once. This TCR was recovered from a human donor in good health. V gene TRBV4-1 combines with J gene TRBJ2-4; D may be TRBD1 (6 bases). Sequenced sample: CD8+ T cells sorted from blood. CDR3 sequence (DNA): TGCGCCAGCAGCCAAATTGGGACAAGAAACATTCAGTACTTC. Translating gives CASSQIGTRNIQYF.